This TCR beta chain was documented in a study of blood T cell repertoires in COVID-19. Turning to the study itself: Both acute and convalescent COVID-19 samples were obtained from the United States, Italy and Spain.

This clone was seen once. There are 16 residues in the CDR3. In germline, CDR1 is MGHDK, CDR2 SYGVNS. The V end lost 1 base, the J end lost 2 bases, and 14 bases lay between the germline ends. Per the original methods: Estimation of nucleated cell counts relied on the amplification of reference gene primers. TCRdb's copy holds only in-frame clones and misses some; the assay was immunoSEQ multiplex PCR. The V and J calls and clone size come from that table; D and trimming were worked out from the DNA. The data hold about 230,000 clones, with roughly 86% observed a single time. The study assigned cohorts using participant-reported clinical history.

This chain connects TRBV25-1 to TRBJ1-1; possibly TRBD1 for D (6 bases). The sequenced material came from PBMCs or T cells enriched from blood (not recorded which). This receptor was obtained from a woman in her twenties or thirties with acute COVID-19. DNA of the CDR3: TGTGCCAGCAGTGAATTCTCAGGGGTCGAAAACACTGAAGCTTTCTTT. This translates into CASSEFSGVENTEAFF.